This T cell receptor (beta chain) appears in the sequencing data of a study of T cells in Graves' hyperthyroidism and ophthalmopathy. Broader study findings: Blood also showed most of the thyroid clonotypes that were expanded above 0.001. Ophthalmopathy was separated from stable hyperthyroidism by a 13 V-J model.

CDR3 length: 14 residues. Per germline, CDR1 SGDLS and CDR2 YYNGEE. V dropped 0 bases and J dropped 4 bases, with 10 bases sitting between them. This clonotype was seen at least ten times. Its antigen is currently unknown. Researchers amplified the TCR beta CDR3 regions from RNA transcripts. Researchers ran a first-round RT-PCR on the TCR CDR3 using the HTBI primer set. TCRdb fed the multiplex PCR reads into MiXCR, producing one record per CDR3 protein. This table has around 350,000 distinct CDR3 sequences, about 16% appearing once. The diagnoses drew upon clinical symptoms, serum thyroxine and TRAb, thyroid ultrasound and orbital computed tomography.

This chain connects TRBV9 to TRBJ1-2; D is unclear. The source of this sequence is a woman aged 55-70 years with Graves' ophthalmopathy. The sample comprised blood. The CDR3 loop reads CASSVVDGLYGYTF. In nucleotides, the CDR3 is TGTGCCAGCAGCGTAGTGGACGGGCTCTATGGCTACACCTTC. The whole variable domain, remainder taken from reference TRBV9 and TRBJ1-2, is DSGVTQTPKHLITATGQRVTLRCSPRSGDLSVYWYQQSLDQGLQFLIQYYNGEERAKGNILERFSAQQFPDLHSELNLSSLELGDSALYFCASSVVDGLYGYTFGSGTRLTVV.